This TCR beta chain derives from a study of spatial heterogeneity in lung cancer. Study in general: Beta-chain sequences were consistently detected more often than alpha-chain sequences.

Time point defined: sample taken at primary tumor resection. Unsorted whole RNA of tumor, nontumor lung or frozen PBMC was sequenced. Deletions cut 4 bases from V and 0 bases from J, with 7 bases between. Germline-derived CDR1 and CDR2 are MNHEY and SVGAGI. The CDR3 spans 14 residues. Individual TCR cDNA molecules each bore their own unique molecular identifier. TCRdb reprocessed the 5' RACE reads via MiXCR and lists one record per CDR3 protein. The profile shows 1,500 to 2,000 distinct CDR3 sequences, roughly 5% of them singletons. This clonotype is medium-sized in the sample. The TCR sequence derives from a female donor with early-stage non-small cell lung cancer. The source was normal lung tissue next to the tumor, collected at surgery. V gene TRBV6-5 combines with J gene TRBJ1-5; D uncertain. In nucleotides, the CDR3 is TGTGCCAGCAGTTTCCAGTATAGCAATCAGCCCCAGCATTTT. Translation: CASSFQYSNQPQHF.